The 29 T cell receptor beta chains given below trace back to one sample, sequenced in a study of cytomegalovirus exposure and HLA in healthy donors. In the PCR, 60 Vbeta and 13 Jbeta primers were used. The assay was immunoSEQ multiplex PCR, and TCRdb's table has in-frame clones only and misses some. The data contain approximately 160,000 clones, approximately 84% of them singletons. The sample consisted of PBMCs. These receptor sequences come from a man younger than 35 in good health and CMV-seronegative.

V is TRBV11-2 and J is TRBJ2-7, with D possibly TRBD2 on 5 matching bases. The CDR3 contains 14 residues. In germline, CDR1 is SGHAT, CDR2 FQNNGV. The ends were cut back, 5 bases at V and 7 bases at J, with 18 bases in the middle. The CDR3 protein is CASSHFAGSGEQYF. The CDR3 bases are TGTGCCAGCAGCCATTTTGCGGGTTCGGGGGAGCAGTACTTC.

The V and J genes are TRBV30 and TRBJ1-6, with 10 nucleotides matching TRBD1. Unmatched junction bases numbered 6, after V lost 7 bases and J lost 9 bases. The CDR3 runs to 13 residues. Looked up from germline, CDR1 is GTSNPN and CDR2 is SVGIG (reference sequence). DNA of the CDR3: TGTGCCTCCCTTGGGGACAGGGGTTCACCCCTCCACTTT. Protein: CASLGDRGSPLHF.

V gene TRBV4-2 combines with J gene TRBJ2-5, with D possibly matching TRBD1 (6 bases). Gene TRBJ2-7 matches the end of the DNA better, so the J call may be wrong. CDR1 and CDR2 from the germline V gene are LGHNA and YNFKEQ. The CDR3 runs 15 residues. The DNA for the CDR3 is TGTGCCAGCAGCCAAGAAGCCAGGGGTCCCTACGAGCAGTACTTC. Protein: CASSQEARGPYEQYF.

The CDR3 sequence: CAIPAGIHGYTF. The CDR3 DNA reads TGTGCCATCCCCGCAGGGATTCATGGCTACACCTTC. This chain links TRBV10-3 with TRBJ1-2; D may be TRBD1 (5 bases). The CDR3 totals 12 residues. Germline V lookup: CDR1 ENHRY, CDR2 SYGVKD. Trimming removed 8 bases from V and 6 bases from J, with 13 bases in between.

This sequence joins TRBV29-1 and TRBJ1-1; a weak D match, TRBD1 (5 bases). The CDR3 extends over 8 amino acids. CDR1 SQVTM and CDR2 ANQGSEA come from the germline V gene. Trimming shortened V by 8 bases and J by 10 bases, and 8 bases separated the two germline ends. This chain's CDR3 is CSPGGAFF. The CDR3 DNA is TGCAGCCCGGGGGGAGCTTTCTTT.

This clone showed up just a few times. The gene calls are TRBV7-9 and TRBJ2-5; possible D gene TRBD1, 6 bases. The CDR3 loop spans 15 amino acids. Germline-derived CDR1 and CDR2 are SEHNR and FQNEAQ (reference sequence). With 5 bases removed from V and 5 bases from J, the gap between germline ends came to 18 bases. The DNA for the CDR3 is TGTGCCAGCAGCAGACAGGATGGTCGAAGGGAGACCCAGTACTTC. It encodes CASSRQDGRRETQYF. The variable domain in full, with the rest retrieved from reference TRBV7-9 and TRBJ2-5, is DTGVSQNPRHKITKRGQNVTFRCDPISEHNRLYWYRQTLGQGPEFLTYFQNEAQLEKSRLLSDRFSAERPKGSFSTLEIQRTEQGDSAMYLCASSRQDGRRETQYFGPGTRLLVL.

The CDR3 region has the DNA TGTGCCAGCAGCCTGAGGACTAGCGGGAGATCTAAGCAGTACTTC. It is translated as CASSLRTSGRSKQYF. V usage is TRBV7-2 and J usage is TRBJ2-7; 13 bases align to TRBD2. CDR1 is SGHTA and CDR2 is FQGNSA in the germline V gene. V lost 5 bases to trimming and J lost 8 bases; unmatched junction nucleotides: 9. The CDR3 runs to 15 residues.

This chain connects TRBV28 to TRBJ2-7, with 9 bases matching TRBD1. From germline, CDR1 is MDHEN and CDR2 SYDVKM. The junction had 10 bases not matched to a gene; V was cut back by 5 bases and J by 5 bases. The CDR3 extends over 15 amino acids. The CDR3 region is CASSPPGQGRDEQYF. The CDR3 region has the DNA TGTGCCAGCAGTCCACCGGGACAGGGTAGGGACGAGCAGTACTTC.

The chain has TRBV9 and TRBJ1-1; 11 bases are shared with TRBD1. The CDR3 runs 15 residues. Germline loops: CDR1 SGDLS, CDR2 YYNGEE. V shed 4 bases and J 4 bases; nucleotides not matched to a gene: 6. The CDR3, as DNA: TGTGCCAGCAGCCCCGGGACAGGGGGTCGCACTGAAGCTTTCTTT. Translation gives CASSPGTGGRTEAFF.

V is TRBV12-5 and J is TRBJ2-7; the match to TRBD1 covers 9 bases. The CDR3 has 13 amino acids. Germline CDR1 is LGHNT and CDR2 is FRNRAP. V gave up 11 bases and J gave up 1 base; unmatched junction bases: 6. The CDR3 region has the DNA TGTGCTGTTAGGACAGGGGAGTCCTACGAGCAGTACTTC. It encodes CAVRTGESYEQYF. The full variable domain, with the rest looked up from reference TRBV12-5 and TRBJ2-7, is DARVTQTPRHKVTEMGQEVTMRCQPILGHNTVFWYRQTMMQGLELLAYFRNRAPLDDSGMPKDRFSAEMPDATLATLKIQPSEPRDSAVYFCAVRTGESYEQYFGPGTRLTVT.

The CDR3, as DNA: TGTGCCAGTAGTCTGGGACTAGCTGCAGATACGCAGTATTTT. Protein sequence: CASSLGLAADTQYF. This rearrangement joins TRBV19 to TRBJ2-3, with 9 bases lining up with TRBD2. V lost 5 bases and J lost 4; bases outside the gene matches: 4. Germline CDR1 and CDR2: LNHDA and SQIVND (reference sequence). This CDR3 contains 14 residues. Full variable domain (missing parts from reference TRBV19 and TRBJ2-3): DGGITQSPKYLFRKEGQNVTLSCEQNLNHDAMYWYRQDPGQGLRLIYYSQIVNDFQKGDIAEGYSVSREKKESFPLTVTSAQKNPTAFYLCASSLGLAADTQYFGPGTRLTVL.

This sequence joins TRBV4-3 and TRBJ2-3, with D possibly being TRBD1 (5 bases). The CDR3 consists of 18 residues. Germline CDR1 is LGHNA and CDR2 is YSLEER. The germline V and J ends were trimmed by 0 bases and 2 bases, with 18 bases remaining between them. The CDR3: CASSQESGRARNTDTQYF. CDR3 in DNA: TGCGCCAGCAGCCAAGAATCGGGCAGGGCCCGGAACACAGATACGCAGTATTTT.

The CDR3, as DNA: TGTGCCACCGGGACAGGGGGAACAGATACGCAGTATTTT. It specifies CATGTGGTDTQYF. The gene calls are TRBV10-3 and TRBJ2-3; 11 bases align to TRBD1. CDR3 length: 13 residues. The J segment lost 3 bases and the V segment lost 10 bases, leaving 3 bases of the junction unmatched. CDR1 ENHRY and CDR2 SYGVKD come from the germline V gene.

The CDR3 spells CASLGSGTDTQYF. In nucleotides, the CDR3 is TGTGCCAGCCTTGGTAGCGGCACAGATACGCAGTATTTT. The chain has TRBV7-9 and TRBJ2-3; tentative D call: TRBD2 (5 bases). CDR1 and CDR2 (germline): SEHNR, FQNEAQ (reference sequence). The CDR3 sequence is 13 residues long. The V end was cut by 8 bases, the J end by 1 base, with 10 bases between.

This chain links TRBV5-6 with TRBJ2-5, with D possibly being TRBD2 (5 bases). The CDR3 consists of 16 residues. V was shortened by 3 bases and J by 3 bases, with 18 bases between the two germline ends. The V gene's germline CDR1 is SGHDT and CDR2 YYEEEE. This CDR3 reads CASSSIAAGIEETQYF. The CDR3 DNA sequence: TGTGCCAGCAGCTCGATAGCCGCGGGCATAGAAGAGACCCAGTACTTC.

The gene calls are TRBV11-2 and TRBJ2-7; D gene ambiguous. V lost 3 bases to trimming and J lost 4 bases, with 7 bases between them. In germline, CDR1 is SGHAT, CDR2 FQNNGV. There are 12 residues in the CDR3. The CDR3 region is CASSFPTYEQYF. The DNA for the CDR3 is TGTGCCAGCAGCTTCCCAACTTACGAGCAGTACTTC.

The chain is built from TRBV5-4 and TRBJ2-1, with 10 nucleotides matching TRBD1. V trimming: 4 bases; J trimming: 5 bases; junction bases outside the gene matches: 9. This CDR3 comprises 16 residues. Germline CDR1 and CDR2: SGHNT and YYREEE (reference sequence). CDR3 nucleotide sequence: TGTGCCAGCAGCCCCTTTAGGACAGGGGGTAACAATGAGCAGTTCTTC. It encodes CASSPFRTGGNNEQFF. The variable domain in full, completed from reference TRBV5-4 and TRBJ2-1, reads ETGVTQSPTHLIKTRGQQVTLRCSSQSGHNTVSWYQQALGQGPQFIFQYYREEENGRGNFPPRFSGLQFPNYSSELNVNALELDDSALYLCASSPFRTGGNNEQFFGPGTRLTVL.

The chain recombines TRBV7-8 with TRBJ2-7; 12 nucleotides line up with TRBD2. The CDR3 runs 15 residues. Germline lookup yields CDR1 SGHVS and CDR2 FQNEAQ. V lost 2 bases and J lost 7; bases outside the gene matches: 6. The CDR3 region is CASSLQLAGGGEQYF. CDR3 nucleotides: TGTGCCAGCAGCTTACAACTAGCGGGAGGAGGGGAGCAGTACTTC.

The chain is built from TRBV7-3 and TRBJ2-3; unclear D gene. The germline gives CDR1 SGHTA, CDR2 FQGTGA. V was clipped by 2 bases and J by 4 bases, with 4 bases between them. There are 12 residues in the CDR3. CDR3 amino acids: CASSLYSDTQYF. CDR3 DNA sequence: TGTGCCAGCAGCTTATACTCAGATACGCAGTATTTT.

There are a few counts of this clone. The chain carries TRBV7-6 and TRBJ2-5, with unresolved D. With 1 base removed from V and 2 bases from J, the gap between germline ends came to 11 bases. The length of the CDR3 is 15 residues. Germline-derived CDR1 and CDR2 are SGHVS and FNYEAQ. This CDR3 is CASSLGLGEQETQYF. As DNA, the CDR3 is TGTGCCAGCAGCTTAGGTTTGGGCGAACAAGAGACCCAGTACTTC.

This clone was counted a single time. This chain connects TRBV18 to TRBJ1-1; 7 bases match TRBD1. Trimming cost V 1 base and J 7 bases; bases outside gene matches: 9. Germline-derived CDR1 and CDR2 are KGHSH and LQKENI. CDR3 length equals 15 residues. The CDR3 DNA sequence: TGTGCCAGCTCACCACAAGATAACAGGGGCGGTGAAGCTTTCTTT. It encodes CASSPQDNRGGEAFF.

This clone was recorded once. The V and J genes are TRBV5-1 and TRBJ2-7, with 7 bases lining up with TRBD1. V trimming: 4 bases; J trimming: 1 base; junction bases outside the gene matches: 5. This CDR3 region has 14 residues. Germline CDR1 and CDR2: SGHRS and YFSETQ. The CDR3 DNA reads TGCGCCAGCAGCCCCGGGACAGAGTCCTACGAGCAGTACTTC. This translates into CASSPGTESYEQYF.

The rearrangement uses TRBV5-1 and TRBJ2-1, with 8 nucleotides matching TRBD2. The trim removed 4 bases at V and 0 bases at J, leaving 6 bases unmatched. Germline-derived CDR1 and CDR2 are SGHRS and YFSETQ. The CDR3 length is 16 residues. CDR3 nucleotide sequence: TGCGCCAGCAGCATGGTGGGGACTAGCTCCTACAATGAGCAGTTCTTC. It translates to CASSMVGTSSYNEQFF.

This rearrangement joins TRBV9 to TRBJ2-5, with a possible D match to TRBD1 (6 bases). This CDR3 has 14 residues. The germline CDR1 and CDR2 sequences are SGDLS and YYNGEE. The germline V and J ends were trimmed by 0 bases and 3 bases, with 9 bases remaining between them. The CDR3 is CASSVDRVEETQYF. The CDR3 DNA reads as TGTGCCAGCAGCGTAGACAGGGTCGAAGAGACCCAGTACTTC.

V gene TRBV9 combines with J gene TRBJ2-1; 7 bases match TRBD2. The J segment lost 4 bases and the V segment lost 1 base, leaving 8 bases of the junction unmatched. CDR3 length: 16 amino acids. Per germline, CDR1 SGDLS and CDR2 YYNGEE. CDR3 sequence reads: CASSVSKAGDYNEQFF. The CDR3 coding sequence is TGTGCCAGCAGCGTAAGTAAGGCGGGGGATTACAATGAGCAGTTCTTC.

CDR3 amino acids: CAIRQATGELFF. CDR3 coding DNA: TGTGCCATCAGGCAGGCCACCGGGGAGCTGTTTTTT. The chain carries TRBV10-3 and TRBJ2-2; the D is unclear. Trimming removed 6 bases from V and 4 bases from J, with 6 bases in between. CDR1 and CDR2 (germline): ENHRY, SYGVKD. This CDR3 contains 12 residues.

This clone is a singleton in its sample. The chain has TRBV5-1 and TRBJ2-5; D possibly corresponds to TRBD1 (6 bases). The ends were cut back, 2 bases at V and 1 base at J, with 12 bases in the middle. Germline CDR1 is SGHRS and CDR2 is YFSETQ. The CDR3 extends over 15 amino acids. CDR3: CASSLNRVSQETQYF. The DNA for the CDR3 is TGCGCCAGCAGCTTAAACAGGGTCTCCCAAGAGACCCAGTACTTC.

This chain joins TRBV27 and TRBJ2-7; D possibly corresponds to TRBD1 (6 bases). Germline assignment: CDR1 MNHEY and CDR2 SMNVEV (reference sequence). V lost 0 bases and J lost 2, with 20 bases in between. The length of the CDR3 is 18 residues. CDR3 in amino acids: CASSLSRSSGTTTYEQYF. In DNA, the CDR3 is TGTGCCAGCAGTTTATCCCGTAGCTCCGGGACAACTACCTACGAGCAGTACTTC.

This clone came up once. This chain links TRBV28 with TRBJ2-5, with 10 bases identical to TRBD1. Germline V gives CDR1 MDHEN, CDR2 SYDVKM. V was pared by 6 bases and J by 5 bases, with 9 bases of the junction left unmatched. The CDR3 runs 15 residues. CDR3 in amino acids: CASSLSGQGLETQYF. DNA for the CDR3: TGTGCCAGCAGCCTCTCGGGACAGGGGTTGGAGACCCAGTACTTC.